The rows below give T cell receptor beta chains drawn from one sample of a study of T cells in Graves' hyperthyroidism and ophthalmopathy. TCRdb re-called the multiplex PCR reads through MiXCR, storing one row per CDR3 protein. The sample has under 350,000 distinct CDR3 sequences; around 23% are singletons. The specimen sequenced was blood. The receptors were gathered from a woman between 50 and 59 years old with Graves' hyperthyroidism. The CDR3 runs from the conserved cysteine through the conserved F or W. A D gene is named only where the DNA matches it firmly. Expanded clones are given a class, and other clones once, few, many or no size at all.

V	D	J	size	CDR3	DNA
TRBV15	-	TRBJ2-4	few	CATSREYGRQSSAKNIQYF	TGTGCCACCAGCAGAGAATATGGGCGTCAGTCATCAGCCAAAAACATTCAGTACTTC
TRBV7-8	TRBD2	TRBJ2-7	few	CASSFFERGLLKQYF	TGTGCCAGCAGCTTTTTCGAGCGGGGCCTCCTTAAGCAGTACTTC
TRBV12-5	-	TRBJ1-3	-	CASGFLSPYTIYF	TGTGCTAGTGGCTTCCTCTCCCCGTACACCATATATTTT
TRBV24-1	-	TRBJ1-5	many	CATSDSLGSNQPQHF	TGTGCCACCAGTGATTCCCTGGGAAGCAATCAGCCCCAGCATTTT
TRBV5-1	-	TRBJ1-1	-	CASSLRYPTEAFF	TGCGCCAGCAGCTTGAGGTACCCCACTGAAGCTTTCTTT
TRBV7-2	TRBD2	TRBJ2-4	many	CASSLAASGGQIAKNIQYF	TGTGCCAGCAGCTTAGCGGCTAGCGGGGGTCAGATAGCCAAAAACATTCAGTACTTC
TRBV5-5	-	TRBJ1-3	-	CASSLGGVGNTIYF	TGTGCCAGCAGCTTGGGAGGGGTTGGAAACACCATATATTTT
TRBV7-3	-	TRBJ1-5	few	CASRFPKGHQPQHF	TGTGCCAGCAGGTTCCCAAAGGGTCATCAGCCCCAGCATTTT
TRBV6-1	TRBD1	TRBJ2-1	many	CASRDRDRVLNEQFF	TGTGCCAGCAGGGACCGGGACAGGGTGCTCAATGAGCAGTTCTTC
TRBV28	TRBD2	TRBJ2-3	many	CASRLDAGGPYTQYF	TGTGCCAGCAGGCTGGATGCGGGGGGGCCGTATACGCAGTATTTT
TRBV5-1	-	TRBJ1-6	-	CASSSGLDNSPLHF	TGCGCCAGCAGCTCGGGACTCGATAATTCACCCCTCCACTTT
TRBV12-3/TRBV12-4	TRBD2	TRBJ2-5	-	CASRKAGGPGETQYF	TGTGCCAGCAGGAAGGCGGGGGGGCCTGGTGAGACCCAGTACTTC
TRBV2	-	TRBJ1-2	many	CASSAEGPHYGYTF	TGTGCCAGCAGTGCCGAGGGACCGCACTATGGCTACACCTTC
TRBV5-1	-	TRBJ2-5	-	CASSPGQTGETQYF	TGCGCCAGTAGTCCGGGGCAAACTGGAGAGACCCAGTACTTC
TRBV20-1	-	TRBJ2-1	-	CSVPKRSRPPSSYNEQFF	TGCAGTGTTCCTAAACGTAGCCGTCCGCCGAGCTCCTACAATGAGCAGTTCTTC
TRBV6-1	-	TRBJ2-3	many	CAIGGRGFTDTQYF	TGTGCCATAGGGGGTCGGGGGTTCACAGATACGCAGTATTTT
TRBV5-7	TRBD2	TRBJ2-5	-	CASSWRGFHVQETQYF	TGTGCCAGCAGCTGGCGGGGGTTTCACGTACAAGAGACCCAGTACTTC
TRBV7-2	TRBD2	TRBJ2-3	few	CASSLVLAGGADTQYF	TGTGCCAGCAGCTTAGTTCTAGCGGGGGGCGCAGATACGCAGTATTTT
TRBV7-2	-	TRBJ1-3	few	CASSLEGAGGNTIYF	TGTGCCAGCAGCTTAGAAGGGGCCGGTGGAAACACCATATATTTT
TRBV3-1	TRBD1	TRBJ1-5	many	CASSQSRDRGVTQHF	TGTGCCAGCAGCCAATCCCGGGACAGGGGTGTGACCCAGCATTTT
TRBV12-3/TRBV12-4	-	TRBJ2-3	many	CASSLAVAGTVTDTQYF	TGTGCCAGCAGTTTGGCCGTGGCGGGAACGGTGACAGATACGCAGTATTTT
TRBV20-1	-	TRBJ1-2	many	CSASPPGGANYGYTF	TGCAGTGCTAGCCCCCCGGGGGGAGCTAACTATGGCTACACCTTC
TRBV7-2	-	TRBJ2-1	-	CASSLVGGREQFF	TGTGCCAGCAGCTTAGTCGGCGGGCGGGAGCAGTTCTTC
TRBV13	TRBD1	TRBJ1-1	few	CASSSLKTGGRSAFF	TGTGCCAGCAGCTCATTAAAAACAGGGGGCCGTTCAGCTTTCTTT
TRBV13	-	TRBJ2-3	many	CASHHSSSTDTQYF	TGTGCCAGCCACCACTCCTCTAGCACAGATACGCAGTATTTT
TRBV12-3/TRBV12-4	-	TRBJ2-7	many	CASSGDLTGYEQYF	TGTGCCAGCAGCGGGGACTTAACTGGGTACGAGCAGTACTTC
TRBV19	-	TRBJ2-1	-	CASSSWSSYNEQFF	TGTGCCAGTAGTTCCTGGAGCTCCTACAATGAGCAGTTCTTC